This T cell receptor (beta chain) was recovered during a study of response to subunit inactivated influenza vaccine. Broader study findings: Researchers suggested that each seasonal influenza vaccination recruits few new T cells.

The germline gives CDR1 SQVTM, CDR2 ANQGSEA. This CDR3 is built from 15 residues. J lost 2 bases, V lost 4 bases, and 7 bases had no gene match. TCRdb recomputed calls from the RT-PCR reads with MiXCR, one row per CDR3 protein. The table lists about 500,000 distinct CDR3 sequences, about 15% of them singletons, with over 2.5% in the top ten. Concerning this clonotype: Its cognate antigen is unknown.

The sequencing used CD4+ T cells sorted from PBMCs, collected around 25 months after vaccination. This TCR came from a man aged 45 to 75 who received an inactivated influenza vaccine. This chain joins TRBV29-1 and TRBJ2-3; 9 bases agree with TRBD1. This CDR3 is CSVGTGTGYTDTQYF. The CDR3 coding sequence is TGCAGCGTTGGGACCGGGACAGGGTACACAGATACGCAGTATTTT.